The next 8 T cell receptor beta chains were all read from a single sample in a study of spatial heterogeneity in lung cancer. Regarding time point: sample taken at primary tumor resection. Unsorted whole RNA samples from tumor, nontumor lung or frozen PBMC were sequenced. Using its own MiXCR run on the 5' RACE reads, TCRdb lists one record per CDR3 protein. The sample has 7,000 or so distinct CDR3 sequences, about 6% seen once. Sequenced material: normal lung tissue next to the tumor, taken at surgery. These receptors were collected from a female donor with early-stage non-small cell lung cancer.

This clonotype was seen repeatedly, ten times or more. Since the library was made to target alpha chains, this beta chain is a stray read and its abundance is not meaningful. V and J are TRBV14 and TRBJ2-3; tentative D call: TRBD2 (5 bases). Trimming shortened V by 6 bases and J by 2 bases, and 15 bases separated the two germline ends. Germline CDR1 and CDR2: SGHDN and FVKESK. This CDR3 contains 15 residues. The CDR3 loop reads CASSPPGIHTDTQYF. The CDR3 coding sequence is TGTGCCAGCAGTCCACCGGGGATCCACACAGATACGCAGTATTTT. Full variable domain (remainder filled in from reference TRBV14 and TRBJ2-3): EAGVTQFPSHSVIEKGQTVTLRCDPISGHDNLYWYRRVMGKEIKFLLHFVKESKQDESGMPNNRFLAERTGGTYSTLKVQPAELEDSGVYFCASSPPGIHTDTQYFGPGTRLTVL.

This clonotype was seen repeatedly, ten times or more. In a library made to pick up alpha chains, this beta chain is a stray read with a size that means little. The CDR3 reads CASSAEGIPSYEQYF. The CDR3 DNA reads as TGCGCCAGCAGTGCCGAGGGAATCCCGTCCTACGAGCAGTACTTC. The chain carries TRBV5-1 and TRBJ2-7; D is possibly TRBD2 (5 bases). V shed 5 bases and J shed 1 base, with 16 bases lying between them. Germline CDR1 reads SGHRS; CDR2 reads YFSETQ. The CDR3 contains 15 residues.

This clonotype has a count of ten or more. Since the library was made to target alpha chains, this beta chain is a stray read and its abundance is not meaningful. V is TRBV27 and J is TRBJ1-4, with D unclear. There are 20 residues in the CDR3. CDR1 is MNHEY and CDR2 is SMNVEV in the germline V gene (reference sequence). The V end lost 3 bases, the J end lost 6 bases, and 29 bases lay between the germline ends. The CDR3 region is CASSFQATWDSGPGYEKLFF. CDR3 nucleotide sequence: TGTGCCAGCAGTTTCCAAGCCACCTGGGATTCTGGTCCGGGTTATGAAAAACTGTTTTTT.

This clonotype came up many times. Found in a library prepared for alpha chains, this beta chain is an off-target read, and its abundance has little meaning. V is TRBV28 and J is TRBJ2-1, with unresolved D. This CDR3 contains 11 residues. The V gene lost 6 bases and the J gene lost 13 bases, with 13 bases spanning the gap. Germline-derived CDR1 and CDR2 are MDHEN and SYDVKM. The CDR3 nucleotides read TGTGCCAGCAGCACTACAAGGGATCAGTTCTTC. Translating gives CASSTTRDQFF.

The table lists this clonotype with many counts. For a library built for alpha chains, this beta chain is a stray read; little rests on its size. CDR3 residues: CASSLAPTGEYGYTF. DNA for the CDR3: TGTGCCAGCAGCTTAGCGCCGACAGGGGAGTATGGCTACACCTTC. This chain links TRBV7-2 with TRBJ1-2; 8 bases fit TRBD1. With V trimmed by 0 bases and J by 5 bases, 5 bases remained unmatched. Germline V CDR1 and CDR2: SGHTA, FQGNSA. The CDR3 length is 15 residues.

Comments on this clonotype: As an off-target read in a library built for alpha chains, this beta chain has a frequency of little significance. The gene calls are TRBV20-1 and TRBJ1-5; unclear D gene. The CDR3 totals 16 residues. V lost 6 bases, J lost 3 bases, and 21 bases lay in between. The germline gives CDR1 DFQATT, CDR2 SNEGSKA (reference sequence). In DNA, the CDR3 is TGCAGTGCAACCGACCCCCACGGAGGGTTCAATCAGCCCCAGCATTTT. Translated, it gives CSATDPHGGFNQPQHF.

This clonotype was seen at least ten times. For a library built for alpha chains, this beta chain is a stray read; little rests on its size. This rearrangement joins TRBV7-2 to TRBJ1-2; D uncertain. This CDR3 has 17 amino acids. The germline V gene has CDR1 SGHTA and CDR2 FQGNSA. V lost 2 bases and J 5 bases, leaving 21 bases between the germline ends. CDR3 nucleotides: TGTGCCAGCAGCTTAAGCGGTGGTAGGACGGGCATATATGGCTACACCTTC. This encodes CASSLSGGRTGIYGYTF.

In its sample, this clonotype ranks as medium-sized (0.01 to 0.1%). Being off target in a library aimed at alpha chains, this beta chain has a size of little meaning. The J gene is TRBJ1-2, the V gene TRBV10-2; D not certain. Germline CDR1 is WSHSY and CDR2 is SAAADI. Between the trimmed V and J ends, which lost 6 bases and 0 bases, there was a span of 8 bases. CDR3 length equals 13 residues. The CDR3 sequence: CASSGGPNYGYTF. The CDR3 DNA reads TGCGCCAGCAGCGGAGGACCTAACTATGGCTACACCTTC.